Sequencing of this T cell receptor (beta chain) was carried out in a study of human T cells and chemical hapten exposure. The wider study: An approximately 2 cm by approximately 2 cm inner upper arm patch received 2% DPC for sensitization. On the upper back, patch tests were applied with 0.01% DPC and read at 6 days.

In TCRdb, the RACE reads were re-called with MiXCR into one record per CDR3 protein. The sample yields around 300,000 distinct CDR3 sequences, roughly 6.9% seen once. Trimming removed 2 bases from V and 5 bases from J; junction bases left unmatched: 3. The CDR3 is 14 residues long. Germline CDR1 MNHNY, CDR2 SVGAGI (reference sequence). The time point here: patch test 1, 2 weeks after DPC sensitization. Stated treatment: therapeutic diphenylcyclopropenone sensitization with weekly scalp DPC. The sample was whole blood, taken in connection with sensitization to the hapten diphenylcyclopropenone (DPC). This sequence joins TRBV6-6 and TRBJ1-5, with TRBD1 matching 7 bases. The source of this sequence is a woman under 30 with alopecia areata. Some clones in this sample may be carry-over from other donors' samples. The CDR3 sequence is CASSYRDRHQPQHF. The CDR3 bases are TGTGCCAGCAGTTACAGGGACAGACATCAGCCCCAGCATTTT.